This is a list of T cell receptor beta chains from one sample in a study of response to subunit inactivated influenza vaccine. TCRdb processed the RT-PCR reads anew with MiXCR; each CDR3 protein has one entry. The sample consists of roughly 460,000 distinct CDR3 sequences, 11% of them appearing once. The material was PBMCs from blood, obtained roughly 46 days after vaccination. The receptors shown here come from a man in his forties or fifties who received an inactivated influenza vaccine. The CDR3 runs from the conserved cysteine through the conserved F or W. A row's size may be missing; if present it is once, few, many or a size class.

v_call: TRBV7-2
clone_size: once
cdr3_aa: CASSLESARELFF

v_call: TRBV4-3
clone_size: -
cdr3_aa: CASSQDPSGGADEQFF

v_call: TRBV6-1
clone_size: -
cdr3_aa: CASRDTGAPYNEQFF

v_call: TRBV29-1
clone_size: -
cdr3_aa: CSVETWQSSYNEQFF

v_call: TRBV7-9
clone_size: few
cdr3_aa: CARSLDSNQPQHF

v_call: TRBV20-1
clone_size: -
cdr3_aa: CSARRRLAGPNIQYF

v_call: TRBV20-1
clone_size: few
cdr3_aa: CSARDAGAAGYEQYF

v_call: TRBV4-2
clone_size: -
cdr3_aa: CASSQDDRVGETQYF

v_call: TRBV20-1
clone_size: many
cdr3_aa: CSARGTSRYYEQYF

v_call: TRBV20-1
clone_size: many
cdr3_aa: CSARVSGSGGQETQYF

v_call: TRBV2
clone_size: -
cdr3_aa: CASSGLAGNKETQYF

v_call: TRBV7-6
clone_size: -
cdr3_aa: CASSPRLAGEADEQYF